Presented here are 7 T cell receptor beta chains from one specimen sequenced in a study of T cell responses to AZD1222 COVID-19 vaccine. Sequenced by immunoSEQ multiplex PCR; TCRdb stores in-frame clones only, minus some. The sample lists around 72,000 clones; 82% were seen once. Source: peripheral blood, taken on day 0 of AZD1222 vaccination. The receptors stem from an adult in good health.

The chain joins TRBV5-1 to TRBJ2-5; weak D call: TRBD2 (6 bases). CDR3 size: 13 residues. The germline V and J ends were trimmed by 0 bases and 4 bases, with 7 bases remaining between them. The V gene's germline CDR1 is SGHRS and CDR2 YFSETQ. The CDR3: CASSLGGVETQYF. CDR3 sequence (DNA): TGCGCCAGCAGCTTGGGCGGGGTAGAGACCCAGTACTTC.

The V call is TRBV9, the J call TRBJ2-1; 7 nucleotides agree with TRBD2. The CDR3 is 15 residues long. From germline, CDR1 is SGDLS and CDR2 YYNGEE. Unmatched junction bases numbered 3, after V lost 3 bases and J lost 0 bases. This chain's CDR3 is CASSERGNSYNEQFF. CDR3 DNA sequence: TGTGCCAGCAGCGAGCGGGGAAACTCCTACAATGAGCAGTTCTTC. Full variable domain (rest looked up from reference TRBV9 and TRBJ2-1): DSGVTQTPKHLITATGQRVTLRCSPRSGDLSVYWYQQSLDQGLQFLIQYYNGEERAKGNILERFSAQQFPDLHSELNLSSLELGDSALYFCASSERGNSYNEQFFGPGTRLTVL.

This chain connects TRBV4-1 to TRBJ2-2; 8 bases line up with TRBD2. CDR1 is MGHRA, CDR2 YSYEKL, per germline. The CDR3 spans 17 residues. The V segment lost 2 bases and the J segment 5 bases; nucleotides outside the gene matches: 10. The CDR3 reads CASSQLKRAGGTGELFF. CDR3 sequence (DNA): TGCGCCAGCAGCCAACTTAAGAGGGCGGGGGGAACCGGGGAGCTGTTTTTT.

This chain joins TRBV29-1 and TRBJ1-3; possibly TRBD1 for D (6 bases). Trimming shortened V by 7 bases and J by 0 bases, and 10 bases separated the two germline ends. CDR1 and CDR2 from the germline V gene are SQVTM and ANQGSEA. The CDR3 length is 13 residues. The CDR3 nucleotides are TGCAGCGCTTCAGGGGACTCTGGAAACACCATATATTTT. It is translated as CSASGDSGNTIYF.

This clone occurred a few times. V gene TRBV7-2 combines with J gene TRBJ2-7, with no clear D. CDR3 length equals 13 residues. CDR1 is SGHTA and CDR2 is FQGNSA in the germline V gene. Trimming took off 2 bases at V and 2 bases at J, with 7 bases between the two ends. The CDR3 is CASSLLAAYEQYF. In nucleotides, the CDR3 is TGTGCCAGCAGCTTATTAGCCGCCTACGAGCAGTACTTC.

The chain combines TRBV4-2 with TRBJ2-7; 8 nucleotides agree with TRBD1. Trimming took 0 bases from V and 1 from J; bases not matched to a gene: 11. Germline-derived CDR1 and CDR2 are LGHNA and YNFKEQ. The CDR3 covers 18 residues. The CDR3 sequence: CASSQDRQGAVQSYEQYF. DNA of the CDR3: TGTGCCAGCAGCCAAGATCGGCAGGGGGCGGTCCAGTCCTACGAGCAGTACTTC.

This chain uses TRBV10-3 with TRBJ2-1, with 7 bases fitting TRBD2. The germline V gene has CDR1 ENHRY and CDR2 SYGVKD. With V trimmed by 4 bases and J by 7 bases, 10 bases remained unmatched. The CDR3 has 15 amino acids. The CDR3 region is CAISVLTSGENEQFF. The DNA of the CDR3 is TGTGCCATCAGTGTTTTGACAAGCGGGGAAAATGAGCAGTTCTTC.